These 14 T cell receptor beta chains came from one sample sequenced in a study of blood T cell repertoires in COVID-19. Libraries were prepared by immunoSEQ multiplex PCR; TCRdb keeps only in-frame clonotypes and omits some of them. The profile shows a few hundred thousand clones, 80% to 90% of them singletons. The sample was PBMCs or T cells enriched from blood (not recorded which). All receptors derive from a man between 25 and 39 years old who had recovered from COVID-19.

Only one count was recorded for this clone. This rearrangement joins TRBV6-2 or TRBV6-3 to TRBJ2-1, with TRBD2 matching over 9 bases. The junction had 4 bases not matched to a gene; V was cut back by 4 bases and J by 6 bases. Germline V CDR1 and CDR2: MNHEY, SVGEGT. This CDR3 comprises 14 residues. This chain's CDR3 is CASSFGSGGNEQFF. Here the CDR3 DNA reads TGTGCCAGCAGTTTCGGTAGCGGGGGCAATGAGCAGTTCTTC.

As DNA, the CDR3 is TGCGCCAGCAGCCAAGCCTATAGCAATCAGCCCCAGCATTTT. The encoded protein is CASSQAYSNQPQHF. The rearrangement joins TRBV4-1 to TRBJ1-5; D gene ambiguous. V was shortened by 1 base and J by 0 bases, with 4 bases between the two germline ends. Germline CDR1 is MGHRA and CDR2 is YSYEKL. The CDR3 is made up of 14 amino acids.

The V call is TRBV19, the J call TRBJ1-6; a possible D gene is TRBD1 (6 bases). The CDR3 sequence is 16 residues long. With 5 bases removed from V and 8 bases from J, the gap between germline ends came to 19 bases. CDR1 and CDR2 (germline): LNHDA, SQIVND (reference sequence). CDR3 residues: CASSLSPQGRHSPLHF. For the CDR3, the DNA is TGTGCCAGTAGTCTATCGCCACAGGGTAGGCATTCACCCCTCCACTTT.

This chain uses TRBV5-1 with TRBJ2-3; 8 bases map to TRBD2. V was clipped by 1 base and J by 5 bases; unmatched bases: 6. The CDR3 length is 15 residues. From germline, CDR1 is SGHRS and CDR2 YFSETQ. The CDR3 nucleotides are TGCGCCAGCAGCTTGCGGGGGGGCCCCCAAGATACGCAGTATTTT. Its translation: CASSLRGGPQDTQYF.

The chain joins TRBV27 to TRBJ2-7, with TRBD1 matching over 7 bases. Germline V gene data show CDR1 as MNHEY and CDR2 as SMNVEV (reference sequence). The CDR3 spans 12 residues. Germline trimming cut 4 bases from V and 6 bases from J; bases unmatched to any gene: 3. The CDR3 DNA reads TGTGCCAGCAGTTCGACAGGGTTCGAGCAGTACTTC. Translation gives CASSSTGFEQYF.

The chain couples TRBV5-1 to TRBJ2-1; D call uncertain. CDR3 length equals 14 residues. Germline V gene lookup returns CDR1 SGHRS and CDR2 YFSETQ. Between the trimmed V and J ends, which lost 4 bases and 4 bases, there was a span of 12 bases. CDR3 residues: CASSGQTTYNEQFF. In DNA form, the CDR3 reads TGCGCCAGCAGCGGCCAAACTACGTACAATGAGCAGTTCTTC.

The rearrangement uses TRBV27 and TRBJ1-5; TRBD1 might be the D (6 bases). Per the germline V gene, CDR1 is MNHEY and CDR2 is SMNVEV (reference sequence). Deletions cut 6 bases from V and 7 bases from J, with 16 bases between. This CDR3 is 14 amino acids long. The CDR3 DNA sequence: TGTGCCAGCAGGGGGAACAGGGTGTTGCAGCCCCAGCATTTT. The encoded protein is CASRGNRVLQPQHF.

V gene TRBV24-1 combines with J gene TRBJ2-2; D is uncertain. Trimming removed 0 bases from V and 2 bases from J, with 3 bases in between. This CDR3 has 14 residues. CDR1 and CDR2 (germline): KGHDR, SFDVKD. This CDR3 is CATSDLLNTGELFF. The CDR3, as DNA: TGTGCCACCAGTGATTTGTTAAACACCGGGGAGCTGTTTTTT.

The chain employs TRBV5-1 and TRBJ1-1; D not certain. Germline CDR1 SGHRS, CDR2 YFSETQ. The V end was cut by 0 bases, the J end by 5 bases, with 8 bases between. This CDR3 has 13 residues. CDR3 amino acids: CASSLGPETEAFF. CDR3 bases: TGCGCCAGCAGCTTGGGTCCCGAGACTGAAGCTTTCTTT.

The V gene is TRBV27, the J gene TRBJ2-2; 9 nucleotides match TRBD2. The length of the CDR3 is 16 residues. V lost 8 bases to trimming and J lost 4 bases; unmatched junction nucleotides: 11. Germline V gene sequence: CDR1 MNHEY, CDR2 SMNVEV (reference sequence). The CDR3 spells CASRFGRGGRTGELFF. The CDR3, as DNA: TGTGCCAGCCGCTTTGGGCGGGGGGGCCGCACCGGGGAGCTGTTTTTT.

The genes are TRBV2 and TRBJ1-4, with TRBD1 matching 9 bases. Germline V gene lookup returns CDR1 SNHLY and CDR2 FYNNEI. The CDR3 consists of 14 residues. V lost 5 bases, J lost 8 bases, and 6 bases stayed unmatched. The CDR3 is CASSSGTGKEKLFF. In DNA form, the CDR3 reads TGTGCCAGCAGTTCCGGGACAGGGAAGGAAAAACTGTTTTTT. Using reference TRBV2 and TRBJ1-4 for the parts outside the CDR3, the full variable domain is EPEVTQTPSHQVTQMGQEVILRCVPISNHLYFYWYRQILGQKVEFLVSFYNNEISEKSEIFDDQFSVERPDGSNFTLKIRSTKLEDSAMYFCASSSGTGKEKLFFGSGTQLSVL.

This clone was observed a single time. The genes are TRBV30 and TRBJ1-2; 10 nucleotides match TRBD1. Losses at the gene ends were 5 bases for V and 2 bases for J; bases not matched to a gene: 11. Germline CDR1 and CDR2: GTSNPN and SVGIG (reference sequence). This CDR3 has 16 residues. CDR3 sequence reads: CAWGRDRGQRNYGYTF. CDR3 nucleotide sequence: TGTGCCTGGGGTCGGGACAGGGGCCAAAGAAACTATGGCTACACCTTC.

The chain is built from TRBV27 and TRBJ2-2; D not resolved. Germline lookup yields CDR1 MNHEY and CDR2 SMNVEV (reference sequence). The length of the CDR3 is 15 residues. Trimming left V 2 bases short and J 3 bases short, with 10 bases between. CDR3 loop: CASSLVAVDTGELFF. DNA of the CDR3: TGTGCCAGCAGTTTAGTGGCCGTGGACACCGGGGAGCTGTTTTTT.

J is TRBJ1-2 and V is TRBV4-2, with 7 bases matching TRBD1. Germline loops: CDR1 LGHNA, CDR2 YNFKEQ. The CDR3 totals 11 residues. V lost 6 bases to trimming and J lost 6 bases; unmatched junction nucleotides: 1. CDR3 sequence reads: CASRQGNGYTF. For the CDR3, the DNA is TGTGCCAGCAGACAGGGGAATGGCTACACCTTC.